The sequence of this T cell receptor (beta chain) was determined in a study of blood T cell repertoires in COVID-19. Sequencing was performed with immunoSEQ multiplex PCR; in TCRdb, only in-frame clones are kept and a portion is missing. The sample comprises 280,000 or so clones, more than 75% of which are singletons, and approximately 2.2% rests with the top ten. The receptor was derived from a woman aged 25-40 years who had recovered from COVID-19. The specimen was peripheral blood.

The CDR3 sequence: CAWSVLFEDEQFF. In nucleotides, the CDR3 is TGTGCCTGGAGTGTACTCTTCGAGGATGAGCAGTTCTTC. The chain links TRBV30 to TRBJ2-1; D is ambiguous. The CDR3 sequence is 13 residues long. V lost 0 bases and J lost 8, with 11 bases in between. Germline lookup yields CDR1 GTSNPN and CDR2 SVGIG (reference sequence).